This T cell receptor (beta chain) was retrieved from a study of T cells in Graves' hyperthyroidism and ophthalmopathy. This CDR3 is built from 13 residues. Germline V gene sequence: CDR1 GTSNPN, CDR2 SVGIG (reference sequence). Trimming removed 3 bases from V and 3 bases from J; junction bases left unmatched: 4. Using RNA transcripts as the source, TCR beta CDR3 regions were amplified. The HTBI set primed first-round TCR CDR3 RT-PCR. TCRdb recomputed calls from the multiplex PCR reads with MiXCR, one row per CDR3 protein. This table holds about 590,000 distinct CDR3 sequences, roughly 14% found once. Uncontrolled infection, other autoimmune disease, pregnancy or lactation excluded patients. Diagnosis rested on symptoms, serum thyroxine and TRAb, thyroid ultrasound, and orbital computed tomography. This clonotype was seen at least ten times.

This sequence originates from a woman aged 30 to 39 with Graves' hyperthyroidism. This rearrangement joins TRBV30 to TRBJ2-7; 8 bases match TRBD2. Sequencing was done on a sample of blood. The CDR3 DNA sequence: TGTGCCTGGAGCCCCGGGACTAGCTACGAGCAGTACTTC. Translated, it gives CAWSPGTSYEQYF.